These 29 T cell receptor beta chains were all obtained from the same sample, sequenced in a study of blood T cells in healthy people across ages. A second roughly 6 to 12 cycle PCR used barcoded and J-beta primers. Each CDR3 protein gets one entry after TCRdb re-called the 5' RACE reads with MiXCR. Among roughly 700,000 distinct CDR3 sequences listed, around 45% were seen once. The sequencing sample was made of blood. These receptors were obtained from a woman in her sixties or seventies in good health.

This clonotype was seen a few times. The V and J genes are TRBV18 and TRBJ2-5; 7 bases map to TRBD1. From germline, CDR1 is KGHSH and CDR2 LQKENI. Trimming removed 3 bases from V and 7 bases from J; junction bases left unmatched: 8. This CDR3 region has 14 residues. DNA for the CDR3: TGTGCCAGCTCACCGGAACAGGGGTTAGGGACCCAGTACTTC. Amino acids: CASSPEQGLGTQYF.

For the CDR3, the DNA is TGTGCCAGCAGTGAAGGTTATACAGCCCACCTGGGGGCCAAAAACATTCAGTACTTC. Encoded protein: CASSEGYTAHLGAKNIQYF. This sequence joins TRBV6-1 and TRBJ2-4, with unresolved D. CDR3 length: 19 residues. The V and J ends lost 1 base and 1 base respectively, with 20 bases between them. Germline lookup yields CDR1 MNHNS and CDR2 SASEGT.

The chain carries TRBV6-6 and TRBJ2-7, with D perhaps TRBD2 (6 bases). From germline, CDR1 is MNHNY and CDR2 SVGAGI (reference sequence). The CDR3 extends over 14 amino acids. V lost 2 bases, J lost 2 bases, and 10 bases lay in between. The CDR3 here is CASSYAGFPYEQYF. CDR3 DNA: TGTGCCAGCAGTTACGCGGGATTTCCCTACGAGCAGTACTTC.

In its sample, this clonotype was seen a few times. The rearrangement links TRBV10-3 to TRBJ1-1; D is uncertain. The V end lost 1 base, the J end lost 4 bases, and 7 bases lay between the germline ends. The germline CDR1 and CDR2 sequences are ENHRY and SYGVKD. The CDR3 has 13 amino acids. CDR3 loop: CAISEFGSTEAFF. In nucleotides, the CDR3 is TGTGCCATCAGTGAGTTTGGTAGCACTGAAGCTTTCTTT.

CDR3 residues: CASSRRDTAGAETQYF. CDR3 nucleotides: TGTGCCAGCAGCCGTAGAGACACAGCAGGAGCGGAGACCCAGTACTTC. The gene calls are TRBV7-8 and TRBJ2-5; no clear D. The V and J ends lost 5 bases and 5 bases respectively, with 21 bases between them. Germline values: CDR1 SGHVS, CDR2 FQNEAQ. The CDR3 extends over 16 amino acids.

The chain carries TRBV20-1 and TRBJ2-1; D gene unclear. The CDR3 spans 14 residues. Trimming took off 2 bases at V and 3 bases at J, with 11 bases between the two ends. Germline values: CDR1 DFQATT, CDR2 SNEGSKA (reference sequence). This CDR3 reads CSARRVHLYNEQFF. For the CDR3, the DNA is TGCAGTGCTAGACGAGTACATCTCTACAATGAGCAGTTCTTC.

V gene TRBV18 combines with J gene TRBJ2-5; D is uncertain. V was clipped by 4 bases and J by 11 bases, with 23 bases between them. Germline CDR1 reads KGHSH; CDR2 reads LQKENI. CDR3 length: 15 residues. CDR3 amino acids: CASSREGGGGREQYF. In DNA form, the CDR3 reads TGTGCCAGCTCACGGGAAGGTGGCGGTGGTCGTGAGCAGTACTTC.

The chain combines TRBV20-1 with TRBJ1-1, with D uncertain. Trimming took off 5 bases at V and 11 bases at J, with 18 bases between the two ends. Germline V CDR1 and CDR2: DFQATT, SNEGSKA (reference sequence). The CDR3 is 12 amino acids. CDR3: CSAPDQSLAAFF. The DNA of the CDR3 is TGCAGTGCTCCGGATCAGAGCCTCGCGGCTTTCTTT.

The chain combines TRBV6-4 with TRBJ2-3, with D perhaps TRBD1 or TRBD2 (6 bases each). The CDR3 length is 17 residues. CDR1 is MRHNA and CDR2 is SNTAGT in the germline V gene. The V end was cut by 2 bases, the J end by 2 bases, with 17 bases between. This CDR3 is CASSDTPGAVITDTQYF. In DNA, the CDR3 is TGTGCCAGCAGTGACACACCGGGGGCCGTTATCACAGATACGCAGTATTTT.

The genes are TRBV6-1 and TRBJ2-5, with D perhaps TRBD1 (7 bases). The DNA matches TRBJ2-7 better at its end, which makes the J call doubtful. The CDR3 length is 14 residues. Germline values: CDR1 MNHNS, CDR2 SASEGT. In DNA form, the CDR3 reads TGTGCCAGCAGTGCCTACCAGGGGGGTACCGAGCAGTACTTC. Protein product: CASSAYQGGTEQYF.

The chain has TRBV20-1 and TRBJ2-7; tentatively, D is TRBD2 (7 bases). The germline gives CDR1 DFQATT, CDR2 SNEGSKA (reference sequence). The CDR3 spans 13 residues. The V end was cut by 0 bases, the J end by 8 bases, with 14 bases between. This chain's CDR3 is CSARDEGGLKQYF. CDR3 DNA sequence: TGCAGTGCTAGAGATGAGGGGGGGCTCAAGCAGTACTTC.

V is TRBV7-7 and J is TRBJ2-1; the D gene is possibly TRBD2 (6 bases). Germline CDR1 SSHAT, CDR2 FNYEAQ (reference sequence). The CDR3 has 15 amino acids. The V end lost 5 bases, the J end lost 3 bases, and 14 bases lay between the germline ends. The CDR3 sequence is CASSPGGEDYNEQFF. In DNA, the CDR3 is TGTGCCAGCAGCCCCGGCGGGGAGGACTACAATGAGCAGTTCTTC.

The V and J genes are TRBV20-1 and TRBJ1-4; D not certain. CDR1 and CDR2 from the germline V gene are DFQATT and SNEGSKA (reference sequence). Deletions cut 3 bases from V and 7 bases from J, with 9 bases between. The CDR3 runs to 12 residues. CDR3 nucleotides: TGCAGTGCTAGGGGCCTATCTGAAAAACTGTTTTTT. It codes for CSARGLSEKLFF.

The chain joins TRBV28 to TRBJ2-5; possible D gene TRBD2, 5 bases. The CDR3 is 15 amino acids. The germline CDR1 and CDR2 sequences are MDHEN and SYDVKM. V gave up 2 bases and J gave up 2 bases, with 12 bases separating them. The CDR3 DNA sequence: TGTGCCAGCAGTTTACGGGGTTTAGGTCAAGAGACCCAGTACTTC. Its translation is CASSLRGLGQETQYF.

The V call is TRBV12-3 or TRBV12-4, the J call TRBJ2-5, with D perhaps matching TRBD1 or TRBD2 (6 bases each). Trimming took off 8 bases at V and 4 bases at J, with 17 bases between the two ends. The CDR3 has 14 amino acids. CDR3 region: CASGKGGRGETQYF. CDR3 nucleotide sequence: TGTGCCAGCGGGAAAGGGGGGCGTGGAGAGACCCAGTACTTC.

V gene TRBV3-1 combines with J gene TRBJ2-7; D is perhaps TRBD2 (6 bases). In germline, CDR1 is LGHDT, CDR2 YNNKEL (reference sequence). This CDR3 has 13 amino acids. Trimming pared 0 bases from V and 3 bases from J, leaving 6 bases between. The CDR3 DNA reads TGTGCCAGCAGCCAAGAGACTAGCTACGAGCAGTACTTC. Encoded protein: CASSQETSYEQYF.

This clonotype was counted many times. This chain uses TRBV7-2 with TRBJ2-7; the D gene is possibly TRBD1 (5 bases). Trimming took 4 bases from V and 2 from J, leaving 12 bases between them. Germline lookup yields CDR1 SGHTA and CDR2 FQGNSA. This CDR3 region has 14 residues. The CDR3: CASSSPRQTYEQYF. In DNA form, the CDR3 reads TGTGCCAGCAGCTCTCCCCGACAGACCTACGAGCAGTACTTC.

The chain is built from TRBV12-3 or TRBV12-4 and TRBJ2-1; TRBD2 aligns across 9 bases. J was trimmed by 4 bases and V by 7 bases; bases with no gene match: 5. The CDR3 extends over 14 amino acids. The CDR3 DNA follows: TGTGCCAGCATAAGCGGGGGGCAGTACAATGAGCAGTTCTTC. This codes for CASISGGQYNEQFF.

Ten or more counts support this clonotype. The J gene is TRBJ2-2, the V gene TRBV11-3, with TRBD1 matching 7 bases. After removal of 1 base from V and 3 bases from J, the junction contained 2 bases not matched to a gene. Germline V gene data show CDR1 as SGHNT and CDR2 as YENEEA. There are 15 residues in the CDR3. This CDR3 reads CASSLGQGDTGELFF. In nucleotides, the CDR3 is TGTGCCAGCAGCTTAGGGCAGGGGGACACCGGGGAGCTGTTTTTT.

Here the CDR3 reads CASSPNDLYEQYF. Here the CDR3 DNA reads TGTGCCAGCAGCCCCAATGATCTCTACGAGCAGTACTTC. The genes are TRBV14 and TRBJ2-7; D is ambiguous. Per germline, CDR1 SGHDN and CDR2 FVKESK. CDR3 size: 13 residues. Trimming removed 4 bases from V and 3 bases from J, with 10 bases in between.

The chain employs TRBV7-2 and TRBJ2-7; TRBD2 aligns across 8 bases. The CDR3 has 15 residues. The ends lost 5 bases at V and 3 bases at J; junction bases unmatched: 9. Germline V gives CDR1 SGHTA, CDR2 FQGNSA. The CDR3 loop is CASSGSGLGHYEQYF. The CDR3, as DNA: TGTGCCAGCAGCGGCTCGGGACTAGGTCACTACGAGCAGTACTTC.

This clonotype came up a few times. The chain carries TRBV20-1 and TRBJ2-6; D may be TRBD2 (6 bases). V dropped 4 bases and J dropped 0 bases, with 19 bases sitting between them. The germline CDR1 and CDR2 sequences are DFQATT and SNEGSKA (reference sequence). The CDR3 has 18 residues. The CDR3 protein is CSATNARESPSGANVLTF. The CDR3 nucleotides are TGCAGTGCTACCAACGCCCGGGAGTCACCCTCTGGGGCCAACGTCCTGACTTTC.

V gene TRBV29-1 combines with J gene TRBJ1-2; D might be TRBD1 (5 bases). From germline, CDR1 is SQVTM and CDR2 ANQGSEA. V gave up 7 bases and J gave up 2 bases, with 14 bases separating them. The CDR3 loop spans 13 amino acids. DNA for the CDR3: TGCAGCGCCAGGGCTGGGGGAAACTATGGCTACACCTTC. It translates to CSARAGGNYGYTF.

In DNA form, the CDR3 reads TGTGCCAGCACCCGTAACCGATTTTCGGTGGATGAGCAGTTCTTC. It specifies CASTRNRFSVDEQFF. V and J are TRBV7-8 and TRBJ2-1; D gene unclear. There are 15 residues in the CDR3. V lost 7 bases and J lost 8, with 21 bases in between. The V gene's germline CDR1 is SGHVS and CDR2 FQNEAQ.

This chain uses TRBV6-2 or TRBV6-3 with TRBJ2-1, with TRBD2 matching over 7 bases. Germline V gene sequence: CDR1 MNHEY, CDR2 SVGEGT. The CDR3 is made up of 13 amino acids. V was pared by 11 bases and J by 2 bases, with 6 bases of the junction left unmatched. The CDR3: CAAGSGTYNEQFF. CDR3 sequence (DNA): TGTGCCGCCGGGAGCGGGACCTACAATGAGCAGTTCTTC.

This clonotype was observed a handful of times. The chain recombines TRBV7-9 with TRBJ2-1, with TRBD2 matching over 10 bases. J lost 9 bases, V lost 2 bases, and 10 bases had no gene match. Per the germline V gene, CDR1 is SEHNR and CDR2 is FQNEAQ (reference sequence). CDR3 length equals 16 residues. The CDR3 region has the DNA TGTGCCAGCAGCTTATCGTCCAGCGGGAGGGCCTGTGAGCAGTTCTTC. It yields the protein CASSLSSSGRACEQFF.

This chain links TRBV20-1 with TRBJ2-2, with 12 bases identical to TRBD2. The CDR3 length is 16 residues. V lost 0 bases and J lost 6; bases outside the gene matches: 5. CDR1 is DFQATT and CDR2 is SNEGSKA in the germline V gene (reference sequence). The CDR3 nucleotides read TGCAGTGCTAGAGACCCTACTAGCGGGAGGTCCGGGGAGCTGTTTTTT. Encoded protein: CSARDPTSGRSGELFF.

V and J are TRBV20-1 and TRBJ2-1; 8 bases are shared with TRBD2. The CDR3 runs 14 residues. Germline lookup yields CDR1 DFQATT and CDR2 SNEGSKA (reference sequence). Trimming at V came to 3 bases and at J to 4 bases, leaving 5 bases not matched to a gene. The DNA for the CDR3 is TGCAGTGCTAGTTGGCCTAGCGGGTACAATGAGCAGTTCTTC. This codes for CSASWPSGYNEQFF.

The chain recombines TRBV2 with TRBJ2-3; D is possibly TRBD1 or TRBD2 (5 bases each). Germline-derived CDR1 and CDR2 are SNHLY and FYNNEI. CDR3 length: 16 amino acids. With 7 bases removed from V and 2 bases from J, the gap between germline ends came to 19 bases. The CDR3 DNA follows: TGTGCCAGCACCATCACGGGGCTAGCATCCACAGATACGCAGTATTTT. It translates to CASTITGLASTDTQYF.